A selection of T cell receptor beta chains follows, all from one sample in a study of T cell changes during pregnancy in multiple sclerosis. Repertoires were generated with immunoSEQ multiplex PCR, while TCRdb's copy carries only in-frame clones and drops some. This table has about 110,000 clones, more than 80% appearing once. The sequenced sample was peripheral blood, obtained before pregnancy. The receptors were gathered from a female donor with multiple sclerosis, enrolled in a pregnancy study. CDR3s include the opening cysteine and the closing phenylalanine or tryptophan. A D gene is named only where the DNA matches it firmly. Not every row has a clone size; where given, it reads once, few, many or a size class.

d_gene,abundance,j_gene,v_gene,CDR3nt,CDR3aa
.,once,TRBJ2-4,TRBV29-1,TGCAGCGCCTCAGGGCTAGCCAAAAACATTCAGTACTTC,CSASGLAKNIQYF
TRBD2,.,TRBJ2-3,TRBV6-1,TGTGCCAGCAGTGAGTCTAGCGGGATCTCAGATACGCAGTATTTT,CASSESSGISDTQYF
.,.,TRBJ2-7,TRBV6-6,TGTGCCAGCGGTCGGGCACAGGGTCCTTACGAGCAGTACTTC,CASGRAQGPYEQYF
.,.,TRBJ2-5,TRBV5-1,TGCGCCAGCAGCTTGAGGGGACAAGAGACCCAGTACTTC,CASSLRGQETQYF
.,.,TRBJ2-3,TRBV19,TGTGCCAGTAGTTTCGGAGCGGGCTATACGCAGTATTTT,CASSFGAGYTQYF
TRBD1,once,TRBJ1-1,TRBV7-2,TGTGCCAGCAGCTCGCTTCGACAGGGTGAAGCTTTCTTT,CASSSLRQGEAFF
TRBD2,.,TRBJ2-3,TRBV7-9,TGTGCCAGCAGCTTCGGGACTACCACAGATACGCAGTATTTT,CASSFGTTTDTQYF
.,.,TRBJ2-1,TRBV7-2,TGTGCCAGCAGCTTAGCAGGGGCCTCCTACAATGAGCAGTTCTTC,CASSLAGASYNEQFF
.,.,TRBJ1-3,TRBV23-1,TGCGCCAGCAGTCAATTTAACACCCCCTTCTCTGGAAACACCATATATTTT,CASSQFNTPFSGNTIYF
.,.,TRBJ2-7,TRBV30,TGTGCCTGGAGTGGTACGGGGAGCTACGAGCAGTACTTC,CAWSGTGSYEQYF
TRBD1,.,TRBJ1-4,TRBV27,TGTGCCAGCAGTTTATGGGACAGTGGGAATGAAAAACTGTTTTTT,CASSLWDSGNEKLFF
.,.,TRBJ1-5,TRBV5-1,TGCGCCAGCAGCCCCGGTAGTGGCAATCAGCCCCAGCATTTT,CASSPGSGNQPQHF
.,once,TRBJ2-1,TRBV9,TGTGCCAGCAGTTTAGAGGGACAATCCAATGAGCAGTTCTTC,CASSLEGQSNEQFF
TRBD1,.,TRBJ2-5,TRBV7-2,TGTGCCAGCAGCTTAGTAGGGGGCATAAAAGAGACCCAGTACTTC,CASSLVGGIKETQYF
TRBD2,.,TRBJ2-2,TRBV4-2,TGTGCCAGCAGCCAACTAGGGACTAGCGGGAGTACAATCGCCGGGGAGCTGTTTTTT,CASSQLGTSGSTIAGELFF
TRBD2,.,TRBJ2-7,TRBV6-1,TGTGCCAGCAGTCAAGGGACTAGCGAGAGCAAGTCGTTGAGCGAGCAGTACTTC,CASSQGTSESKSLSEQYF
.,.,TRBJ2-5,TRBV7-9,TGTGCCAGCACCTTTGGACAGTACCAAGAGACCCAGTACTTC,CASTFGQYQETQYF
.,.,TRBJ1-5,TRBV19,TGTGCCAGTAGGGTTAATTGGGGAGGCAATCAGCCCCAGCATTTT,CASRVNWGGNQPQHF
TRBD2,.,TRBJ2-2,TRBV7-9,TGTGCCAGCAGCTTAACGACTAGCGGGACTTACACCGGGGAGCTGTTTTTT,CASSLTTSGTYTGELFF
TRBD2,.,TRBJ2-5,TRBV30,TGTGCCTGGAGTGTAAGTAGCGGGAGGGAGACCCAGTACTTC,CAWSVSSGRETQYF
.,.,TRBJ1-1,TRBV7-3,TGTGCCAGCAGCCCAGGACAAAACACTGAAGCTTTCTTT,CASSPGQNTEAFF
.,.,TRBJ1-4,TRBV29-1,TGCAGCGTCCTGACAGTTGCAACTAATGAAAAACTGTTTTTT,CSVLTVATNEKLFF
TRBD1,.,TRBJ2-2,TRBV5-5,TGTGCCAGCAGCCCCGACAGGGCCCGTAGCACCGGGGAGCTGTTTTTT,CASSPDRARSTGELFF
.,.,TRBJ1-4,TRBV20-1,TGCAGTGCCATCTTGGCAGAAAAACTGTTTTTT,CSAILAEKLFF
.,.,TRBJ2-2,TRBV5-6,TGTGCCAGCAGCTTGTTAACTGGGGAGCTGTTTTTT,CASSLLTGELFF
.,.,TRBJ1-2,TRBV9,TGTGCCAGCAGCGTATCCCAGGGAAACTATGGCTACACCTTC,CASSVSQGNYGYTF
TRBD1,once,TRBJ2-2,TRBV5-5,TGTGCCAGCAGCGGGACAGGGGGCGGCACCGGGGAGCTGTTTTTT,CASSGTGGGTGELFF
TRBD1,.,TRBJ2-5,TRBV9,TGTGCCAGCAGCGAGTCCGGGACAGAAGAGACCCAGTACTTC,CASSESGTEETQYF
.,.,TRBJ2-1,TRBV5-1,TGCGCCAGCAGCTTGGTGGGAGTCCCGGAATACAATGAGCAGTTCTTC,CASSLVGVPEYNEQFF
.,few,TRBJ1-1,TRBV4-3,TGCGCCAGCAGCCAATCCCGGAACACTGAAGCTTTCTTT,CASSQSRNTEAFF
.,.,TRBJ2-7,TRBV2,TGTGCCAGCAGTAGCAGCGGCTACGAGCAGTACTTC,CASSSSGYEQYF
.,once,TRBJ1-5,TRBV18,TGTGCCAGCTCACCACGAGACCAGGTCAATCAGCCCCAGCATTTT,CASSPRDQVNQPQHF
.,few,TRBJ1-1,TRBV29-1,TGCAGCGTTGAAACCAAGGGGGTGAACACTGAAGCTTTCTTT,CSVETKGVNTEAFF
.,once,TRBJ1-3,TRBV30,TGTGCCTGGAGTGCGGGAAACACCATATATTTT,CAWSAGNTIYF
.,.,TRBJ1-2,TRBV7-2,TGTGCCAGCAGCTTAGGTGGGGAGAACTATGGCTACACCTTC,CASSLGGENYGYTF
.,.,TRBJ1-2,TRBV18,TGTGCCAGCTCGCCCGACAGAAACTATGGCTACACCTTC,CASSPDRNYGYTF
TRBD1,.,TRBJ2-5,TRBV19,TGTGCCAGTAGTTCTGGACAGGATACGATAGAGACCCAGTACTTC,CASSSGQDTIETQYF
.,.,TRBJ2-5,TRBV6-1,TGTGCCAGCAGTGAAACAGGGACACAAGAGACCCAGTACTTC,CASSETGTQETQYF
.,.,TRBJ1-1,TRBV5-4,TGTGCCAGCAGCTTGGGTGCTATCTTAAACCTGAACACTGAAGCTTTCTTT,CASSLGAILNLNTEAFF